This TCR beta chain was sequenced in a study of cytomegalovirus exposure and HLA in healthy donors. Study results and limitations: Within an earlier analysis, most TCR beta V segments proved productive either about 90% or about 30% of the time. Clonal expansion was found to be greater in HLA-associated TCR beta chains than in equally common others in a later analysis. Sequences of the TCR beta chain were said to predict the HLA-A and HLA-B alleles of most subjects accurately.

Use of 60 Vbeta and 13 Jbeta primers characterized the PCR. Only in-frame clones appear in the TCRdb table, and some are missing; sequencing was by immunoSEQ multiplex PCR. The sample shows about 57,000 clones, around four fifths of them seen only once. CDR1 is MGHRA, CDR2 YSYEKL, per germline. Trimming pared 1 base from V and 7 bases from J, leaving 16 bases between. The CDR3 is made up of 16 amino acids. Worth noting for this clone: Its matching antigen is unknown.

The receptor was isolated from a woman aged 25 to 45 in good health and CMV-seronegative. What was sequenced was PBMCs. The rearrangement links TRBV4-1 to TRBJ2-2; D perhaps matches TRBD1 (6 bases). CDR3 sequence: CASSQAPTGDYGELFF. The CDR3 DNA follows: TGCGCCAGCAGCCAAGCCCCGACAGGTGATTACGGGGAGCTGTTTTTT.